This TCR beta chain derives from a study of T-cell memory formation after mild COVID-19. Only a few counts were recorded for this clonotype. Sample barcodes and UMIs were carried by the TCR alpha and TCR beta cDNA libraries that 5'RACE generated with constant-segment primers. TCRdb redid the calling of the 5' RACE reads with MiXCR, one entry per CDR3 protein. The sample includes under 450,000 distinct CDR3 sequences, under 15% of them seen just once. This sequence was found in a young man who had mild COVID-19 (a few samples of this study predate the infection). Cell type and time point are not known. The material sequenced was PBMCs or a T cell subset sorted from them (not recorded which).

This chain's CDR3 is CASSSRDRGETGELFF. The CDR3 nucleotides are TGTGCCAGCAGCAGCCGGGACAGGGGAGAAACCGGGGAGCTGTTTTTT. The chain employs TRBV5-4 and TRBJ2-2; TRBD1 agrees at 10 bases. The V and J ends lost 4 bases and 5 bases, in that order; junction bases with no gene match: 8. The CDR3 has 16 amino acids. Germline CDR1 reads SGHNT; CDR2 reads YYREEE (reference sequence).